Presented here are 17 T cell receptor beta chains from one specimen sequenced in a study of T cells after yellow fever vaccination. TCRdb analysed the 5' RACE reads with MiXCR anew, one entry per CDR3 protein. The repertoire holds about 150,000 distinct CDR3 sequences, roughly 6.7% seen once, with about 0.61% in the top ten. Sequenced material: CD4+ T cells sorted from PBMCs, taken 10 days after the yellow fever booster vaccination. Every receptor here comes from a man aged 25 to 40 who received the YFV17D yellow fever vaccine.

This clonotype was picked up many times. The chain is built from TRBV5-1 and TRBJ2-2; 7 bases match TRBD1. The germline V gene has CDR1 SGHRS and CDR2 YFSETQ. The ends lost 4 bases at V and 6 bases at J; junction bases unmatched: 6. The CDR3 runs to 14 residues. The chain's CDR3 is CASSERQGPGELFF. CDR3 bases: TGCGCCAGCAGCGAACGACAGGGTCCCGGGGAGCTGTTTTTT.

This clonotype was seen repeatedly, ten times or more. V and J are TRBV4-1 and TRBJ1-5; 7 bases fit TRBD1. The CDR3 is 15 amino acids. The V and J ends lost 3 bases and 2 bases, in that order; junction bases with no gene match: 4. Germline lookup yields CDR1 MGHRA and CDR2 YSYEKL. The CDR3: CASSHRQGGNQPQHF. CDR3 sequence (DNA): TGCGCCAGCAGCCACAGACAGGGCGGCAATCAGCCCCAGCATTTT.

This clonotype was observed a handful of times. CDR3 bases: TGTGCCAGCAGCTTGTCCTCTGGGGCCAACGTCCTGACTTTC. Its protein is CASSLSSGANVLTF. This chain connects TRBV5-6 to TRBJ2-6, with D unresolved. With 1 base removed from V and 0 bases from J, the gap between germline ends came to 2 bases. The germline CDR1 and CDR2 sequences are SGHDT and YYEEEE. The CDR3 has 14 residues.

The chain has TRBV20-1 and TRBJ1-1; the D gene is possibly TRBD1 (5 bases). Looked up from germline, CDR1 is DFQATT and CDR2 is SNEGSKA (reference sequence). V was pared by 5 bases and J by 4 bases, with 14 bases between. This CDR3 is 13 amino acids long. Here the CDR3 reads CSARTDIITEAFF. The CDR3 region has the DNA TGCAGTGCTCGGACGGACATAATCACTGAAGCTTTCTTT.

This clonotype was observed at least ten times. V usage is TRBV20-1 and J usage is TRBJ2-3, with 7 bases aligning to TRBD2. This CDR3 comprises 12 residues. Per germline, CDR1 DFQATT and CDR2 SNEGSKA (reference sequence). The CDR3 bases are TGCAGAGCGGGGAATCAGCCCGATACGCAGTATTTT. It encodes CRAGNQPDTQYF.

This clonotype was detected ten times or more. The V call is TRBV20-1, the J call TRBJ1-5, with 11 nucleotides matching TRBD1. The V segment lost 3 bases and the J segment 5 bases; nucleotides outside the gene matches: 3. The CDR3 extends over 14 amino acids. Looked up from germline, CDR1 is DFQATT and CDR2 is SNEGSKA (reference sequence). The CDR3 region is CSARGQGGDQPQHF. The CDR3, as DNA: TGCAGTGCTAGGGGACAGGGGGGCGATCAGCCCCAGCATTTT.

This clonotype was seen repeatedly, ten times or more. The CDR3, as DNA: TGTGCCAGCAGCGCAATGAGGGATCAGCCCCAGCATTTT. Amino acid sequence: CASSAMRDQPQHF. The chain couples TRBV7-2 to TRBJ1-5; D is undetermined. V dropped 5 bases and J dropped 5 bases, with 10 bases sitting between them. This CDR3 is built from 13 residues. CDR1 is SGHTA and CDR2 is FQGNSA in the germline V gene.

V gene TRBV6-5 combines with J gene TRBJ1-2; perhaps TRBD1 as D (5 bases). From germline, CDR1 is MNHEY and CDR2 SVGAGI. This CDR3 has 18 amino acids. V lost 2 bases and J 2 bases, leaving 21 bases between the germline ends. In DNA form, the CDR3 reads TGTGCCAGCAGTTACCTCTTAAATCGGGGCGGGAAAAACTATGGCTACACCTTC. Amino acid sequence: CASSYLLNRGGKNYGYTF.

This clonotype was seen ten or more times. This chain joins TRBV19 and TRBJ1-2; 8 bases match TRBD1. The CDR3 totals 14 residues. The J segment lost 8 bases and the V segment lost 5 bases, leaving 10 bases of the junction unmatched. From germline, CDR1 is LNHDA and CDR2 SQIVND (reference sequence). The chain's CDR3 is CASSFYDRGQGYTF. The CDR3 DNA follows: TGTGCCAGTAGTTTCTATGACAGGGGTCAAGGCTACACCTTC. The entire variable domain, with the rest obtained from reference TRBV19 and TRBJ1-2, is as follows: DGGITQSPKYLFRKEGQNVTLSCEQNLNHDAMYWYRQDPGQGLRLIYYSQIVNDFQKGDIAEGYSVSREKKESFPLTVTSAQKNPTAFYLCASSFYDRGQGYTFGSGTRLTVV.

In its sample, this clonotype was seen a few times. V usage is TRBV18 and J usage is TRBJ2-7; 9 bases map to TRBD2. The CDR3 contains 16 residues. V trimming: 4 bases; J trimming: 5 bases; junction bases outside the gene matches: 12. Germline V CDR1 and CDR2: KGHSH, LQKENI. The CDR3 spells CASSLLSGTSFHEQYF. The CDR3, as DNA: TGTGCCAGCTCACTATTGTCCGGGACTAGCTTCCACGAGCAGTACTTC.

The rearrangement links TRBV7-2 to TRBJ2-1, with D tentatively TRBD1 or TRBD2 (6 bases each). The CDR3 is made up of 16 amino acids. Per germline, CDR1 SGHTA and CDR2 FQGNSA. With 4 bases removed from V and 5 bases from J, the gap between germline ends came to 18 bases. The CDR3 DNA reads as TGTGCCAGCAGCTCTAAGGGGGGACACGGGCACAATGAGCAGTTCTTC. The encoded protein is CASSSKGGHGHNEQFF.

There are a few counts of this clonotype. The chain carries TRBV12-3 or TRBV12-4 and TRBJ1-1; the match to TRBD1 covers 7 bases. The length of the CDR3 is 14 residues. Trimming at V came to 5 bases and at J to 1 base, leaving 4 bases not matched to a gene. This CDR3 reads CASSPGQKNTEAFF. In DNA form, the CDR3 reads TGTGCCAGCAGTCCGGGACAGAAGAACACTGAAGCTTTCTTT.

This clonotype has ten or more counts. The V gene is TRBV12-3 or TRBV12-4, the J gene TRBJ2-7; the match to TRBD2 covers 9 bases. After removal of 7 bases from V and 4 bases from J, the junction contained 17 bases not matched to a gene. The CDR3 loop spans 17 amino acids. CDR3 in amino acids: CASMRAGGTYNLYEQYF. Here the CDR3 DNA reads TGTGCCAGCATGCGAGCGGGAGGAACCTATAACCTTTACGAGCAGTACTTC.

The table lists this clonotype with many counts. CDR3 in amino acids: CASTNGAGTTYNEQFF. Here the CDR3 DNA reads TGTGCCAGTACCAATGGGGCCGGGACTACTTACAATGAGCAGTTCTTC. The V gene is TRBV19, the J gene TRBJ2-1, with TRBD2 identical over 7 bases. The junction had 13 bases not matched to a gene; V was cut back by 7 bases and J by 4 bases. The CDR3 runs to 16 residues. Germline CDR1 reads LNHDA; CDR2 reads SQIVND (reference sequence).

The sample holds many counts of this clonotype. The chain uses TRBV12-3 or TRBV12-4 and TRBJ1-4; D is perhaps TRBD1 (6 bases). The CDR3 length is 13 residues. V shed 3 bases and J shed 8 bases, with 10 bases lying between them. The CDR3 DNA reads as TGTGCCAGCAGTTTCGGGGGGCGCGAAAAACTGTTTTTT. This sequence encodes CASSFGGREKLFF.

This clonotype was seen ten or more times. The chain uses TRBV7-2 and TRBJ1-2; no definite D call. V lost 5 bases and J 2 bases, leaving 9 bases between the germline ends. This CDR3 comprises 13 residues. Germline-derived CDR1 and CDR2 are SGHTA and FQGNSA. CDR3 coding DNA: TGTGCCAGCAGCCCAGACCTGAACTATGGCTACACCTTC. Its translation is CASSPDLNYGYTF. Full variable domain (outside the CDR3, taken from reference TRBV7-2 and TRBJ1-2): GAGVSQSPSNKVTEKGKDVELRCDPISGHTALYWYRQSLGQGLEFLIYFQGNSAPDKSGLPSDRFSAERTGGSVSTLTIQRTQQEDSAVYLCASSPDLNYGYTFGSGTRLTVV.

The V gene is TRBV20-1, the J gene TRBJ2-4, with unresolved D. The CDR3 has 13 amino acids. CDR1 and CDR2 (germline): DFQATT, SNEGSKA (reference sequence). The V and J ends lost 3 bases and 0 bases respectively, with 6 bases between them. The CDR3 DNA reads as TGCAGTGCTAGTTCGGTAGCCAAAAACATTCAGTACTTC. Encoded protein: CSASSVAKNIQYF.